This T cell receptor beta chain is drawn from a study of blood T cell repertoires in COVID-19 (dated by TCRdb to about 2020). General notes on the study: Samples from collaborators originated in the United States, Italy and Spain and spanned both the acute and convalescent phases of COVID-19. Nearly every sample came with metadata listing a de-identified subject ID, COVID-19 status, age in years and sex. The samples were drawn from two sources: the first 160 participants of the ongoing ImmuneRACE study, and 1,200 or so subjects contributed by 6 global collaborators. Where available, HLA class I and class II types were taken from metadata supplied by the sample provider and were not determined by assay-based typing. Subjects who had been exposed to COVID-19, were actively infected with it, or had recovered from it provided the deeply sampled blood TCRbeta repertoires that made up the dataset. The material from the prospective study consisted of cDNA or gDNA derived from T cells, B-cell-depleted T cells, or PBMCs. The repertoires were released in a freely available public database intended as a resource for research on the immune response to SARS-CoV-2.

Whole blood was collected in K2EDTA tubes by collaborating institutions according to the institutions' own protocols. For TCRbeta analysis, collaborator samples were shipped as frozen whole blood, as isolated PBMCs, or as DNA extracted from either sample type. TCRbeta CDR3 regions were amplified from genomic DNA using the immunoSEQ Assay, a bias-controlled multiplex PCR. Processing in the source paper ran as follows. The number of nucleated cells in each sample was estimated by amplification of reference gene primers within the assay. To quantify the absolute abundance of each unique TCRbeta CDR3 rearrangement, sequence reads were collapsed and filtered. Productive Simpson clonality was computed per sample as the square root of Simpson's diversity index over productive rearrangements. The source is immuneACCESS, and TCRdb retained only in-frame sequences with V and J called. Part of the clones is not carried over; for the studies checked, unresolved V genes explain less than half of this, and the remainder is unexplained. V, J and clone size are those of that table, while D and trimming were read from the DNA. This sample has 60,000 to 85,000 clones in its table, and approximately 84% of those were observed once. The ten largest clonotypes hold 30% to 45% of the sample.

The germline V gene specifies LGHNA as CDR1 and YSLEER as CDR2. The CDR3 starts with the cysteine, ends with the phenylalanine, and has 15 residues. Only the CDR3 part of the read is kept: 45 bases, read in frame from the first base. V was cut back by 0 bases and J by 5 bases, leaving a gap of 11 bases between them. Study-wide conclusions, independent of this receptor: How much clinical and demographic metadata was included differed by source and by participant, and the metadata was provided uncurated.

A note on this clone: The specificity of this receptor is unknown. Per-base quality was not reported, and no clone a single base away is much larger than it.

Sequenced: peripheral blood. The sequence was obtained from a man between 65 and 85 years old with acute or convalescent COVID-19. The chain couples TRBV4-3 to TRBJ1-5; the best D guess is TRBD1, with 6 bases matching. At the DNA level, the sequence is TGCGCCAGCAGCCAAGATCTACAGGGTCATCAGCCCCAGCATTTT. It codes for CASSQDLQGHQPQHF.